The 31 T cell receptor beta chains presented below share a single source sample, sequenced in a study of blood T cell repertoires in COVID-19. Only in-frame clones appear in the TCRdb table, and some are missing; sequencing was by immunoSEQ multiplex PCR. In the table there are about 480,000 clones, approximately 90% of which are singletons. Sequencing input: PBMCs or T cells enriched from blood (not recorded which). The receptor source for this set is a middle-aged woman who had recovered from COVID-19.

A word on this clone: The same CDR3 also results from other DNA sequences found in this sample. The chain couples TRBV7-2 to TRBJ2-3; unclear D gene. The V gene lost 1 base and the J gene lost 1 base, with 3 bases spanning the gap. This CDR3 region has 13 residues. From germline, CDR1 is SGHTA and CDR2 FQGNSA. DNA for the CDR3: TGTGCCAGCAGCTTAGGCGGCACAGATACGCAGTATTTT. Translating it yields CASSLGGTDTQYF.

The V call is TRBV7-8, the J call TRBJ2-4; possible D gene TRBD1, 6 bases. Germline CDR1 SGHVS, CDR2 FQNEAQ. V was shortened by 5 bases and J by 0 bases, with 17 bases between the two germline ends. The CDR3 has 17 amino acids. The DNA for the CDR3 is TGTGCCAGCAGCGCCAGCACAGGGTCCTTAGCCAAAAACATTCAGTACTTC. Amino acids: CASSASTGSLAKNIQYF.

This clone was seen more than once but under ten times. The gene calls are TRBV7-2 and TRBJ1-3, with 7 bases lining up with TRBD1. The germline gives CDR1 SGHTA, CDR2 FQGNSA. J lost 2 bases, V lost 4 bases, and 5 bases had no gene match. The CDR3 has 15 residues. The CDR3: CASSSVGGTGNTIYF. The DNA of the CDR3 is TGTGCCAGCAGCTCCGTAGGGGGCACTGGAAACACCATATATTTT.

The chain employs TRBV15 and TRBJ1-3; D gene unclear. CDR3 length: 15 amino acids. Germline-derived CDR1 and CDR2 are LNHNV and YYDKDF (reference sequence). V lost 3 bases and J lost 0, with 9 bases in between. The DNA for the CDR3 is TGTGCCACCAGCAGGCAGATATACTCTGGAAACACCATATATTTT. Amino acid sequence: CATSRQIYSGNTIYF.

The rearrangement uses TRBV4-1 and TRBJ2-2; 7 bases are a match to TRBD2. Unmatched junction bases numbered 3, after V lost 1 base and J lost 7 bases. CDR1 and CDR2 (germline): MGHRA, YSYEKL. The CDR3 is made up of 14 amino acids. The CDR3 here is CASSQGLAGGELFF. The DNA of the CDR3 is TGCGCCAGCAGCCAAGGACTAGCAGGCGGGGAGCTGTTTTTT.

The genes are TRBV5-1 and TRBJ2-7, with D perhaps TRBD2 (6 bases). This CDR3 spans 13 amino acids. V lost 0 bases and J 3 bases, leaving 7 bases between the germline ends. From germline, CDR1 is SGHRS and CDR2 YFSETQ. CDR3 in DNA: TGCGCCAGCAGCTTGGGCGGGGACTACGAGCAGTACTTC. This sequence encodes CASSLGGDYEQYF.

The V and J genes are TRBV27 and TRBJ2-7; D might be TRBD1 (6 bases). The V end lost 10 bases, the J end lost 4 bases, and 20 bases lay between the germline ends. CDR1 is MNHEY and CDR2 is SMNVEV in the germline V gene (reference sequence). This CDR3 contains 14 residues. The CDR3 coding sequence is TGTGCCACCCGACAGGATGTGACCGAATACGAGCAGTACTTC. It is translated as CATRQDVTEYEQYF.

The chain links TRBV9 to TRBJ2-1; no clear D. CDR1 and CDR2 (germline): SGDLS, YYNGEE. CDR3 size: 12 residues. The germline V and J ends were trimmed by 0 bases and 9 bases, with 7 bases remaining between them. CDR3 in amino acids: CASSVGPGEQFF. DNA of the CDR3: TGTGCCAGCAGCGTAGGGCCGGGTGAGCAGTTCTTC.

The genes are TRBV27 and TRBJ1-3; D not resolved. The CDR3 covers 15 residues. V lost 2 bases and J lost 1, with 9 bases in between. Germline CDR1 and CDR2: MNHEY and SMNVEV (reference sequence). The CDR3 bases are TGTGCCAGCAGTTTAAGGCTCGGGTCTGGAAACACCATATATTTT. It translates to CASSLRLGSGNTIYF.

The chain joins TRBV13 to TRBJ2-1; 9 bases agree with TRBD2. Germline V gene sequence: CDR1 PRHDT, CDR2 FYEKMQ (reference sequence). The junction had 2 bases not matched to a gene; V was cut back by 0 bases and J by 5 bases. The CDR3 covers 15 residues. Here the CDR3 reads CASSLGGLADNEQFF. DNA for the CDR3: TGTGCCAGCAGCTTAGGGGGACTAGCTGACAATGAGCAGTTCTTC.

With regard to this clone: A junction end diverges from the germline sequence, so it may reflect a read error. The rearrangement uses TRBV12-3 or TRBV12-4 and TRBJ1-2; 7 bases agree with TRBD1. There are 12 residues in the CDR3. CDR3 sequence reads: CASSLTGQRKVF. CDR3 coding DNA: TGTGCCAGCAGTTTAACGGGACAGAGAAAAGTCTTC.

This clone appeared a few times. V and J are TRBV5-1 and TRBJ1-4; TRBD1 matches at 9 bases. CDR3 size: 14 residues. V lost 4 bases, J lost 10 bases, and 8 bases stayed unmatched. Germline assignment: CDR1 SGHRS and CDR2 YFSETQ. The chain's CDR3 is CASSPGDREVKLFF. The CDR3 coding sequence is TGCGCCAGCAGCCCAGGGGACAGGGAAGTAAAACTGTTTTTT.

The chain joins TRBV15 to TRBJ2-7; 9 positions match TRBD1. This CDR3 has 14 residues. Germline V lookup: CDR1 LNHNV, CDR2 YYDKDF (reference sequence). The V segment lost 4 bases and the J segment 4 bases; nucleotides outside the gene matches: 5. The chain's CDR3 is CATSIGTGKYEQYF. The CDR3 DNA reads TGTGCCACCAGCATTGGGACAGGGAAGTACGAGCAGTACTTC.

The chain couples TRBV2 to TRBJ1-6; 8 positions agree with TRBD1. The CDR3 runs to 17 residues. CDR1 is SNHLY and CDR2 is FYNNEI in the germline V gene. Trimming removed 5 bases from V and 0 bases from J; junction bases left unmatched: 6. In DNA, the CDR3 is TGTGCCAGCAGTAGCGGACAGGGCTACTCCTATAATTCACCCCTCCACTTT. This encodes CASSSGQGYSYNSPLHF. The complete variable domain, with remaining parts taken from reference TRBV2 and TRBJ1-6, reads EPEVTQTPSHQVTQMGQEVILRCVPISNHLYFYWYRQILGQKVEFLVSFYNNEISEKSEIFDDQFSVERPDGSNFTLKIRSTKLEDSAMYFCASSSGQGYSYNSPLHFGNGTRLTVT.

V usage is TRBV28 and J usage is TRBJ2-5; no clear D gene. The CDR3 spans 15 residues. Trimming stripped 1 base from V and 2 bases from J, with 11 bases between. CDR1 and CDR2 from the germline V gene are MDHEN and SYDVKM. This chain's CDR3 is CASSLYGGRQETQYF. The DNA for the CDR3 is TGTGCCAGCAGTTTATACGGCGGCAGACAAGAGACCCAGTACTTC.

A single count supports this clone. This chain connects TRBV12-3 or TRBV12-4 to TRBJ1-1; possible D gene TRBD1, 6 bases. Trimming pared 5 bases from V and 5 bases from J, leaving 9 bases between. CDR3 length equals 12 residues. The CDR3 bases are TGTGCCAGCAGTCGAGGGGGTACTGAAGCTTTCTTT. It encodes CASSRGGTEAFF.

The CDR3, as DNA: TGTGCCGGCGGGCCAGACCAGAACACCGGGGAGCTGTTTTTT. This sequence encodes CAGGPDQNTGELFF. V and J are TRBV7-9 and TRBJ2-2; maybe TRBD2 (5 bases). Deletions cut 11 bases from V and 1 base from J, with 14 bases between. The length of the CDR3 is 14 residues. Germline V gives CDR1 SEHNR, CDR2 FQNEAQ (reference sequence).

The chain recombines TRBV5-1 with TRBJ1-1; TRBD1 might be the D (5 bases). Germline V gene lookup returns CDR1 SGHRS and CDR2 YFSETQ. This CDR3 region has 12 residues. The germline V and J ends were trimmed by 2 bases and 6 bases, with 8 bases remaining between them. CDR3 protein: CASSLGAAEAFF. In nucleotides, the CDR3 is TGCGCCAGCAGCTTAGGGGCAGCTGAAGCTTTCTTT.

This chain links TRBV24-1 with TRBJ1-1; a weak D match, TRBD1 (6 bases). Trimming took 6 bases from V and 5 from J, leaving 21 bases between them. CDR1 and CDR2 (germline): KGHDR, SFDVKD. This CDR3 has 16 amino acids. The CDR3 sequence: CATSYVEGGSKTEAFF. DNA of the CDR3: TGTGCCACCAGTTACGTAGAGGGGGGGAGTAAGACTGAAGCTTTCTTT.

The genes are TRBV2 and TRBJ2-1; 7 bases match TRBD1. The junction had 9 bases not matched to a gene; V was cut back by 7 bases and J by 3 bases. Germline CDR1 and CDR2: SNHLY and FYNNEI. This CDR3 region has 15 residues. CDR3 sequence reads: CASTPERGLYNEQFF. CDR3 DNA: TGTGCCAGCACCCCGGAGAGGGGGCTCTACAATGAGCAGTTCTTC.

The chain combines TRBV5-4 with TRBJ2-2, with D tentatively TRBD2 (6 bases). Deletions cut 0 bases from V and 0 bases from J, with 9 bases between. This CDR3 comprises 16 residues. Germline V lookup: CDR1 SGHNT, CDR2 YYREEE (reference sequence). CDR3 protein: CASSLGGTANTGELFF. DNA for the CDR3: TGTGCCAGCAGCTTGGGTGGGACTGCGAACACCGGGGAGCTGTTTTTT.

The chain combines TRBV10-3 with TRBJ1-2, with D tentatively TRBD1 (6 bases). Trimming removed 3 bases from V and 2 bases from J, with 7 bases in between. The CDR3 totals 13 residues. CDR1 and CDR2 from the germline V gene are ENHRY and SYGVKD. The CDR3 loop is CAISEGGNYGYTF. The DNA for the CDR3 is TGTGCCATCAGTGAAGGGGGAAACTATGGCTACACCTTC.

The chain is built from TRBV24-1 and TRBJ2-2, with 8 bases matching TRBD1. Trimming removed 4 bases from V and 0 bases from J; junction bases left unmatched: 6. The germline V gene encodes CDR1 KGHDR and CDR2 SFDVKD. The CDR3 contains 17 residues. The CDR3 loop is CATSDPGQGPNTGELFF. CDR3 DNA sequence: TGTGCCACCAGTGACCCCGGACAGGGACCGAACACCGGGGAGCTGTTTTTT.

The rearrangement joins TRBV5-1 to TRBJ1-1; D is unclear. The V and J ends lost 0 bases and 0 bases respectively, with 3 bases between them. This CDR3 is built from 13 residues. Germline-derived CDR1 and CDR2 are SGHRS and YFSETQ. CDR3 region: CASSLDLNTEAFF. The DNA of the CDR3 is TGCGCCAGCAGCTTGGACTTGAACACTGAAGCTTTCTTT.

This chain uses TRBV11-2 with TRBJ2-3, with TRBD1 as a possible D gene (6 bases). V was shortened by 0 bases and J by 0 bases, with 10 bases between the two germline ends. There are 16 residues in the CDR3. Germline-derived CDR1 and CDR2 are SGHAT and FQNNGV. DNA for the CDR3: TGTGCCAGCAGCTTAGAGGGACATACTAGCACAGATACGCAGTATTTT. Its translation: CASSLEGHTSTDTQYF.

The chain combines TRBV2 with TRBJ2-7; the match to TRBD1 covers 9 bases. CDR3 length equals 13 residues. The J segment lost 5 bases and the V segment lost 6 bases, leaving 5 bases of the junction unmatched. Per germline, CDR1 SNHLY and CDR2 FYNNEI. The CDR3 nucleotides read TGTGCCAGCAGCCGGGACAGGGATCACGAGCAGTACTTC. Protein: CASSRDRDHEQYF.

The gene calls are TRBV6-2 or TRBV6-3 and TRBJ2-7, with 11 bases lining up with TRBD1. This CDR3 has 15 residues. V lost 6 bases to trimming and J lost 4 bases; unmatched junction nucleotides: 8. Germline CDR1 and CDR2: MNHEY and SVGEGT. The CDR3 sequence is CASRPTGTGGYEQYF. Here the CDR3 DNA reads TGTGCCAGCAGACCTACCGGGACAGGGGGTTACGAGCAGTACTTC.

The chain couples TRBV19 to TRBJ1-1; D perhaps matches TRBD1 (6 bases). Germline loops: CDR1 LNHDA, CDR2 SQIVND (reference sequence). Trimming took 1 base from V and 5 from J, leaving 14 bases between them. The CDR3 spans 15 residues. CDR3 amino acids: CASSIAWGRGTEAFF. DNA of the CDR3: TGTGCCAGTAGTATAGCTTGGGGGCGCGGGACTGAAGCTTTCTTT.

Concerning this clone itself: The germline gene is not matched at one end of the junction; a read error may be the cause. V is TRBV5-6 and J is TRBJ1-2; D might be TRBD1 (6 bases). The CDR3 consists of 11 residues. Germline CDR1 and CDR2: SGHDT and YYEEEE. Here the CDR3 reads CASSLRTAQAF. Written as DNA, the CDR3 is TGTGCCAGCAGCCTGAGGACAGCCCAGGCCTTC.

The chain couples TRBV24-1 to TRBJ2-4, with D tentatively TRBD1 (5 bases). This CDR3 is built from 17 residues. Germline V CDR1 and CDR2: KGHDR, SFDVKD. V lost 2 bases, J lost 3 bases, and 16 bases lay in between. The CDR3 DNA follows: TGTGCCACCAGTGATTCAGTAAAGGGGCTCGGCAAAAACATTCAGTACTTC. The encoded protein is CATSDSVKGLGKNIQYF.

This clone was counted a single time. J is TRBJ2-7 and V is TRBV4-3; 11 nucleotides line up with TRBD2. The CDR3 sequence is 18 residues long. The V gene end was trimmed by 0 bases and the J gene end by 2 bases; junction bases not matched to a gene: 9. CDR1 is LGHNA, CDR2 YSLEER, per germline. As DNA, the CDR3 is TGCGCCAGCAGCCAAGATGTTACGGGACTAGCGGAACCCTACGAGCAGTACTTC. Translating it yields CASSQDVTGLAEPYEQYF.